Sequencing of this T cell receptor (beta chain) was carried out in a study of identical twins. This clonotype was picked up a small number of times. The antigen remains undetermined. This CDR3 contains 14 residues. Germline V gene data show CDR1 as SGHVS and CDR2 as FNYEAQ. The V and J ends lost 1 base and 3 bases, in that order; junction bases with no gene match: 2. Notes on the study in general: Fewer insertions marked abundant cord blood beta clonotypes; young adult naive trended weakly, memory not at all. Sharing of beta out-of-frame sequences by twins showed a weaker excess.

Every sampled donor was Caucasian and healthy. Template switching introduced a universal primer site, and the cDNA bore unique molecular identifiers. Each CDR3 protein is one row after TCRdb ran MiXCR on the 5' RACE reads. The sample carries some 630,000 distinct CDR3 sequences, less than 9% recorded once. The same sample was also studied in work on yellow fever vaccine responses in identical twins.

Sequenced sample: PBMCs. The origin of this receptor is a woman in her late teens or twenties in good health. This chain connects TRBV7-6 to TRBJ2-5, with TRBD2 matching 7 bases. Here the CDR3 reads CASSLEAGKETQYF. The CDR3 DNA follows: TGTGCCAGCAGCTTAGAAGCGGGGAAAGAGACCCAGTACTTC.